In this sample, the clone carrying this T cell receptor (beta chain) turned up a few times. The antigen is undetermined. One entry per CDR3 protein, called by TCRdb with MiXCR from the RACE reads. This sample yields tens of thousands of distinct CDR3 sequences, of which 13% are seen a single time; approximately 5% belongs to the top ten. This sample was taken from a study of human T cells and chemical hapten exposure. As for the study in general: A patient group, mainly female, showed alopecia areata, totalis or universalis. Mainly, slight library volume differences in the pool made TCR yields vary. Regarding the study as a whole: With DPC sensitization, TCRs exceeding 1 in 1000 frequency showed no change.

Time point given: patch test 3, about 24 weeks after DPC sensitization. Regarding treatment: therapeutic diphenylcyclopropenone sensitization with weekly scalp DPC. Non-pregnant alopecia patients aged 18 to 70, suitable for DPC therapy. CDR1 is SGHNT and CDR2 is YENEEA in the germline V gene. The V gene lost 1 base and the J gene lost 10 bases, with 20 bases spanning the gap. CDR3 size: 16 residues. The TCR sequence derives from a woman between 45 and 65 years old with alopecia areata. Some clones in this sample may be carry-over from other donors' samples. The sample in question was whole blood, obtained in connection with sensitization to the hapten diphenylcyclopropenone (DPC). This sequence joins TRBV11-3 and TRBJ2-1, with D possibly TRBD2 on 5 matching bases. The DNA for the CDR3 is TGTGCCAGCAGCTTAGTAAGCGGTACTTACAGCGGCGAGCAGTTCTTC. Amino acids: CASSLVSGTYSGEQFF. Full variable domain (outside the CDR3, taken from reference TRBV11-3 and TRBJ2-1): EAGVVQSPRYKIIEKKQPVAFWCNPISGHNTLYWYLQNLGQGPELLIRYENEEAVDDSQLPKDRFSAERLKGVDSTLKIQPAELGDSAVYLCASSLVSGTYSGEQFFGPGTRLTVL.